A selection of T cell receptor beta chains follows, all from one sample in a study of cytotoxic CD8 clonotypes in ibrutinib-treated CLL. The assay was immunoSEQ multiplex PCR, and TCRdb's table has in-frame clones only and misses some. The data show hundreds of thousands of clones, roughly 70% seen once. The specimen comprised PBMCs, sampled after 24 months of ibrutinib treatment. All receptors derive from a human donor with chronic lymphocytic leukemia. Both conserved end residues are part of each CDR3. The D gene is left open where the match is weak. A clone size is listed for some rows: how often the clone was seen (once, few, many), or a class if it is expanded.

cdr3_length: 17; j_call: TRBJ2-7; clone_size: -; d_call: TRBD2; v_call: TRBV28; cdr3_aa: CASKTPGLAGGFNEQYF; cdr3_nt: TGTGCCAGCAAGACGCCGGGACTAGCGGGAGGGTTCAACGAGCAGTACTTC
cdr3_length: 15; j_call: TRBJ2-1; clone_size: -; d_call: TRBD2; v_call: TRBV7-3; cdr3_aa: CASSLGTSGDNEQFF; cdr3_nt: TGTGCCAGCAGCTTGGGGACTAGCGGGGACAATGAGCAGTTCTTC
cdr3_length: 17; j_call: TRBJ1-1; clone_size: -; d_call: -; v_call: TRBV18; cdr3_aa: CASSIPTRTVGATEAFF; cdr3_nt: TGTGCCAGCTCAATTCCCACCCGGACGGTGGGGGCCACTGAAGCTTTCTTT
cdr3_length: 13; j_call: TRBJ1-2; clone_size: -; d_call: TRBD1; v_call: TRBV9; cdr3_aa: CASSGWTGRDYTF; cdr3_nt: TGTGCCAGCAGCGGTTGGACAGGGAGAGACTACACCTTC
cdr3_length: 12; j_call: TRBJ2-5; clone_size: -; d_call: -; v_call: TRBV6-5; cdr3_aa: CASNNFADTQYF; cdr3_nt: TGTGCCAGCAACAACTTCGCCGACACCCAGTACTTC
cdr3_length: 15; j_call: TRBJ1-2; clone_size: few; d_call: TRBD1; v_call: TRBV4-3; cdr3_aa: CASSQEDRGRRGYTF; cdr3_nt: TGCGCCAGCAGCCAAGAGGACAGGGGGCGTCGTGGCTACACCTTC
cdr3_length: 11; j_call: TRBJ2-3; clone_size: -; d_call: -; v_call: TRBV20-1; cdr3_aa: CSAFPRDTQYF; cdr3_nt: TGCAGTGCTTTTCCAAGAGATACGCAGTATTTT
cdr3_length: 15; j_call: TRBJ2-5; clone_size: -; d_call: -; v_call: TRBV2; cdr3_aa: CASRGADYVIETQYF; cdr3_nt: TGTGCCAGCAGGGGAGCGGACTACGTGATAGAGACCCAGTACTTC
cdr3_length: 14; j_call: TRBJ2-7; clone_size: -; d_call: -; v_call: TRBV28; cdr3_aa: CAILRSDGSYEQYF; cdr3_nt: TGTGCCATCCTACGTTCGGACGGTTCTTACGAGCAGTACTTC
cdr3_length: 13; j_call: TRBJ2-7; clone_size: -; d_call: -; v_call: TRBV2; cdr3_aa: CASSLQVPYEQYF; cdr3_nt: TGTGCCAGCAGTTTACAGGTACCCTACGAGCAGTACTTC